The clone carrying this T cell receptor (beta chain) appeared many times. No antigen is known for it. The entry originates in a study of regulatory T cells in long-lasting Graves disease. Overall study findings and caveats: Newly diagnosed Graves' patients had higher TCR diversity than persistent ones. Accuracy was perhaps lowered by the small sample size.

The CDR3 is 16 amino acids. Germline V gene data show CDR1 as LNHDA and CDR2 as SQIVND (reference sequence). The V and J ends lost 2 bases and 1 base respectively, with 14 bases between them. Stated time point: newly diagnosed GD, antithyroid drugs for less than 3 months. There was RNA extracted from PBMCs, and the TCR library was made from it. To make TCR beta libraries, researchers used iRepertoire HTBI primers and Arm-PCR of CDR3 regions. TCRdb reprocessed the multiplex PCR reads via MiXCR and lists one record per CDR3 protein. The sample consists of 550,000 or so distinct CDR3 sequences, around 12% of them appearing once. These same data were also listed under a study on T cells in Graves' hyperthyroidism and ophthalmopathy. That paper adds: HTBI primers were used for first-round RT-PCR of the TCR CDR3. Most expanded thyroid clonotypes above 0.001 recurred in blood.

The clonotype originates from a woman aged 30 to 39 with Graves disease. Material: peripheral blood mononuclear cells (PBMCs), obtained at new diagnosis, from a patient treated with antithyroid drugs. This chain joins TRBV19 and TRBJ1-1; D is undetermined. Here the CDR3 DNA reads TGTGCCAGTAGTATATATGGACCCCTGGAGAACACTGAAGCTTTCTTT. Protein: CASSIYGPLENTEAFF.